The text below deals with one TCR beta chain. Its antigen is not known. The data derive from a study of T cell responses to AZD1222 COVID-19 vaccine. General study results and limits: Seropositive AZD1222 recipients at baseline numbered only 6 or 7. The span of vaccine-associated CD4 TCRs extended across spike, with dominance at 160-218 and 743-854. The study reported that nearly half of spike-specific TCRs target unmutated variant regions.

Sequencing used immunoSEQ multiplex PCR; TCRdb keeps in-frame clones, though not all of them. The table includes 70,000 to 95,000 clones, approximately 89% detected once. This sample comprised peripheral blood, obtained 28 days after the second AZD1222 dose. The origin of this receptor is an adult who received the AZD1222 COVID-19 vaccine.

The CDR3 region is CSASLEGALNYGYTF. Here the CDR3 DNA reads TGCAGTGCTAGTCTGGAAGGGGCTCTGAACTATGGCTACACCTTC. The gene calls are TRBV20-1 and TRBJ1-2, with D tentatively TRBD1 (5 bases). This CDR3 is built from 15 residues. Germline CDR1 is DFQATT and CDR2 is SNEGSKA (reference sequence). V was cut by 3 bases and J by 2 bases, with 16 bases left in between.